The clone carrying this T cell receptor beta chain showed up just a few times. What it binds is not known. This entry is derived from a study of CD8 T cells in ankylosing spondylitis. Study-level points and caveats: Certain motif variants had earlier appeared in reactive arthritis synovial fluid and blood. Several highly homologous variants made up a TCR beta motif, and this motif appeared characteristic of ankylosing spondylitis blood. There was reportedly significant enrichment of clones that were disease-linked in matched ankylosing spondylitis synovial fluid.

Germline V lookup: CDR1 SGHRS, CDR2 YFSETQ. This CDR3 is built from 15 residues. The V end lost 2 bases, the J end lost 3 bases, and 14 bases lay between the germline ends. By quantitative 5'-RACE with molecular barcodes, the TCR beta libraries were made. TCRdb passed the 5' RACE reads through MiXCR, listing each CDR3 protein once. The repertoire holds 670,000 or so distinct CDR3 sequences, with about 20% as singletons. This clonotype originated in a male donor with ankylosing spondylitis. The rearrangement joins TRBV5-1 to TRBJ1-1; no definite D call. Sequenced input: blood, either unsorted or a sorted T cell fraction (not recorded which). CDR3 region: CASSFFVGKDTEAFF. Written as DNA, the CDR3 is TGCGCCAGCAGCTTTTTTGTAGGGAAGGACACTGAAGCTTTCTTT. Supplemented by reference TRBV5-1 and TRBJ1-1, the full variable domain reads KAGVTQTPRYLIKTRGQQVTLSCSPISGHRSVSWYQQTPGQGLQFLFEYFSETQRNKGNFPGRFSGRQFSNSRSEMNVSTLELGDSALYLCASSFFVGKDTEAFFGQGTRLTVV.